The 31 T cell receptor beta chains presented below share a single source sample, sequenced in a study of breast tumors, draining lymph nodes, adjacent tissues. Each CDR3 protein is one row after TCRdb ran MiXCR on the multiplex PCR reads. The repertoire has around 290,000 distinct CDR3 sequences, under 35% of them found once; the top ten carry 1.1%. Axillary draining lymph nodes of breast cancer patients supplied the node samples. The sequenced sample consisted of axillary lymph node tissue. The receptors stem from a female donor with breast cancer. Some clones in this sample may be carry-over from other donors' samples.

This clonotype was found many times. The genes are TRBV15 and TRBJ2-1; 13 bases match TRBD2. V shed 0 bases and J 7 bases; nucleotides not matched to a gene: 3. Germline loops: CDR1 LNHNV, CDR2 YYDKDF (reference sequence). The CDR3 has 16 amino acids. The CDR3 spells CATSRDGTSGINEQFF. Written as DNA, the CDR3 is TGTGCCACCAGCAGAGATGGGACTAGCGGGATTAATGAGCAGTTCTTC.

This chain connects TRBV28 to TRBJ1-1, with D hard to call. V dropped 8 bases and J dropped 1 base, with 8 bases sitting between them. Germline CDR1 reads MDHEN; CDR2 reads SYDVKM. This CDR3 is 12 amino acids long. The CDR3 loop reads CASRSSNTEAFF. In DNA form, the CDR3 reads TGTGCCAGCCGGAGTTCGAACACTGAAGCTTTCTTT. Complete variable domain (other parts from reference TRBV28 and TRBJ1-1): DVKVTQSSRYLVKRTGEKVFLECVQDMDHENMFWYRQDPGLGLRLIYFSYDVKMKEKGDIPEGYSVSREKKERFSLILESASTNQTSMYLCASRSSNTEAFFGQGTRLTVV.

This clonotype was recorded many times. The rearrangement links TRBV19 to TRBJ2-1, with TRBD2 matching over 10 bases. Germline V CDR1 and CDR2: LNHDA, SQIVND (reference sequence). The CDR3 is 14 amino acids. Trimming cost V 3 bases and J 8 bases; bases outside gene matches: 4. CDR3 protein: CASSMNSGRYEQFF. The CDR3 bases are TGTGCCAGTAGTATGAATAGCGGGAGGTATGAGCAGTTCTTC.

This clonotype was picked up a small number of times. Possible read error: a much larger clone is one base away. The rearrangement uses TRBV20-1 and TRBJ2-3; TRBD1 matches 7 bases. The length of the CDR3 is 15 residues. Germline CDR1 and CDR2: DFQATT and SNEGSKA (reference sequence). CDR3 in DNA: TGCGGTGCGCGTCGTACGGGACAGAGCACAGATACGCAGTATTTT. Its translation is CGARRTGQSTDTQYF.

This clonotype has ten or more counts. This chain connects TRBV7-9 to TRBJ2-5; D not certain. V was trimmed by 5 bases and J by 0 bases, leaving 13 bases between them. CDR1 is SEHNR, CDR2 FQNEAQ, per germline (reference sequence). This CDR3 is built from 15 residues. The CDR3 DNA is TGTGCCAGCAGCGCCCGCCCAGCCTACCAAGAGACCCAGTACTTC. This sequence encodes CASSARPAYQETQYF.

As regards this clonotype: This likely comes from a read error, as the CDR3 has no conserved phenylalanine or tryptophan at its end. This chain uses TRBV10-3 with TRBJ1-2; perhaps TRBD1 as D (6 bases). This CDR3 comprises 15 residues. The V gene lost 3 bases and the J gene lost 1 base, with 12 bases spanning the gap. Germline CDR1 ENHRY, CDR2 SYGVKD. The CDR3 nucleotides read TGTGCCATCAGTGATGGAGGGGGAATTAACTATGGCTACACCCTC. This translates into CAISDGGGINYGYTL.

The CDR3 region is CATEGLAGGTYNEQFF. In DNA form, the CDR3 reads TGTGCCACCGAGGGGCTAGCGGGAGGCACCTACAATGAGCAGTTCTTC. This chain joins TRBV28 and TRBJ2-1; 11 bases agree with TRBD2. The V segment lost 10 bases and the J segment 2 bases; nucleotides outside the gene matches: 10. Germline-derived CDR1 and CDR2 are MDHEN and SYDVKM. The CDR3 extends over 16 amino acids.

About this clonotype: A read error is possible here, since a much larger clone lies one base away. The gene calls are TRBV20-1 and TRBJ2-1; TRBD2 aligns across 12 bases. The CDR3 extends over 14 amino acids. With 5 bases clipped from V and 9 bases from J, the junction kept 8 bases outside the gene matches. Germline V gene sequence: CDR1 DFQATT, CDR2 SNEGSKA (reference sequence). The CDR3 sequence: CSAQTSGRNTEQFF. CDR3 sequence (DNA): TGCAGTGCTCAAACTAGCGGGAGGAACACTGAGCAGTTCTTC.

This clonotype was observed at least ten times. This chain's CDR3 is CASSRPAGEQYF. The CDR3 DNA follows: TGTGCCAGCAGCCGCCCCGCGGGCGAGCAGTACTTC. The genes are TRBV6-5 and TRBJ2-7, with TRBD2 as a possible D gene (5 bases). Trimming shortened V by 6 bases and J by 6 bases, and 12 bases separated the two germline ends. CDR1 is MNHEY, CDR2 SVGAGI, per germline. This CDR3 region has 12 residues.

This clonotype has a count of ten or more. The chain links TRBV7-8 to TRBJ2-1; 9 bases fit TRBD1. Germline CDR1 and CDR2: SGHVS and FQNEAQ. V shed 2 bases, J shed 2 bases, and the junction held 7 bases outside the gene matches. The CDR3 has 17 residues. The CDR3 coding sequence is TGTGCCAGCAGCTTATCCCTGGGACAGGGCACCTACAATGAGCAGTTCTTC. Protein sequence: CASSLSLGQGTYNEQFF.

The CDR3 sequence is CASSGQGWKAQYF. In nucleotides, the CDR3 is TGTGCCAGCAGTGGCCAGGGGTGGAAGGCCCAGTACTTC. The chain links TRBV2 to TRBJ2-5; D is possibly TRBD1 (6 bases). Trimming cost V 4 bases and J 9 bases, with 15 bases left between them. This CDR3 has 13 residues. Germline values: CDR1 SNHLY, CDR2 FYNNEI. Looking up the rest from reference TRBV2 and TRBJ2-5 gives the full variable domain: EPEVTQTPSHQVTQMGQEVILRCVPISNHLYFYWYRQILGQKVEFLVSFYNNEISEKSEIFDDQFSVERPDGSNFTLKIRSTKLEDSAMYFCASSGQGWKAQYFGPGTRLLVL.

This clonotype was observed a few times. The CDR3 loop is CASSQGTGRNNEQFF. The DNA of the CDR3 is TGTGCCAGCAGCCAAGGGACAGGGAGGAACAATGAGCAGTTCTTC. The V gene is TRBV3-1, the J gene TRBJ2-1; 8 positions agree with TRBD1. Germline CDR1 LGHDT, CDR2 YNNKEL (reference sequence). Germline trimming cut 1 base from V and 5 bases from J; bases unmatched to any gene: 4. The CDR3 consists of 15 residues.

The chain joins TRBV20-1 to TRBJ2-5; 9 bases agree with TRBD2. J lost 7 bases, V lost 6 bases, and 21 bases had no gene match. The CDR3 contains 17 residues. Germline V CDR1 and CDR2: DFQATT, SNEGSKA (reference sequence). This CDR3 is CSAERGLSGRFRGTQYF. The DNA for the CDR3 is TGCAGTGCGGAACGAGGACTTAGCGGGAGATTTAGGGGGACCCAGTACTTC.

This clonotype was recorded many times. This chain connects TRBV12-3 or TRBV12-4 to TRBJ2-3; D is unclear. V lost 5 bases to trimming and J lost 2 bases, with 11 bases between them. The CDR3 loop spans 14 amino acids. The CDR3 loop is CASSPGGFTDTQYF. DNA of the CDR3: TGTGCCAGCAGTCCGGGTGGTTTCACAGATACGCAGTATTTT.

This clonotype was seen at least ten times. The chain employs TRBV29-1 and TRBJ2-7; TRBD1 might be the D (5 bases). The CDR3 spans 15 residues. Trimming took 4 bases from V and 2 from J, leaving 18 bases between them. The germline V gene has CDR1 SQVTM and CDR2 ANQGSEA. The CDR3 nucleotides read TGCAGCGTTGCAGCCTACTACAGGAATGCCTACGAGCAGTACTTC. Its translation is CSVAAYYRNAYEQYF.

The chain recombines TRBV7-3 with TRBJ1-6, with D perhaps TRBD1 (5 bases). V lost 5 bases and J 6 bases, leaving 23 bases between the germline ends. CDR1 is SGHTA and CDR2 is FQGTGA in the germline V gene. There are 18 residues in the CDR3. This chain's CDR3 is CASSQERANTGTNSPLHF. DNA of the CDR3: TGTGCCAGCAGCCAAGAACGGGCCAACACCGGGACTAATTCACCCCTCCACTTT. Full variable domain (outside the CDR3, taken from reference TRBV7-3 and TRBJ1-6): GAGVSQTPSNKVTEKGKYVELRCDPISGHTALYWYRQSLGQGPEFLIYFQGTGAADDSGLPNDRFFAVRPEGSVSTLKIQRTERGDSAVYLCASSQERANTGTNSPLHFGNGTRLTVT.

The rearrangement uses TRBV9 and TRBJ2-6; 7 bases are shared with TRBD2. Losses at the gene ends were 0 bases for V and 4 bases for J; bases not matched to a gene: 4. Germline CDR1 is SGDLS and CDR2 is YYNGEE. The CDR3 is made up of 16 amino acids. CDR3 nucleotides: TGTGCCAGCAGCGTAGTGGAGCGGGACGGGGCCAACGTCCTGACTTTC. Protein sequence: CASSVVERDGANVLTF.

This clonotype was seen ten or more times. V is TRBV19 and J is TRBJ1-5; 11 positions agree with TRBD1. Germline trimming cut 5 bases from V and 0 bases from J; bases unmatched to any gene: 6. The germline gives CDR1 LNHDA, CDR2 SQIVND (reference sequence). The CDR3 loop spans 17 amino acids. The CDR3 loop is CASSRTGGFSSNQPQHF. The CDR3 region has the DNA TGTGCCAGTAGTCGGACAGGGGGCTTCTCTAGCAATCAGCCCCAGCATTTT.

The V call is TRBV30, the J call TRBJ2-3; 13 positions match TRBD2. The J segment lost 11 bases and the V segment lost 3 bases, leaving 11 bases of the junction unmatched. CDR1 GTSNPN and CDR2 SVGIG come from the germline V gene (reference sequence). This CDR3 comprises 15 residues. CDR3 protein: CAWREGLAGNNEQYF. The CDR3 DNA follows: TGTGCCTGGAGAGAGGGACTAGCGGGGAACAATGAGCAGTATTTT.

This clonotype occurred a few times. This sequence joins TRBV9 and TRBJ2-7; D gene unclear. The germline gives CDR1 SGDLS, CDR2 YYNGEE. The CDR3 loop spans 13 amino acids. V was trimmed by 3 bases and J by 1 base, leaving 8 bases between them. CDR3 region: CASSGAPSYEQYF. Written as DNA, the CDR3 is TGTGCCAGCAGCGGAGCGCCATCCTACGAGCAGTACTTC.

This clonotype was observed at least ten times. The V gene is TRBV19, the J gene TRBJ1-2; D uncertain. Germline V gene lookup returns CDR1 LNHDA and CDR2 SQIVND (reference sequence). This CDR3 has 13 amino acids. The ends were cut back, 5 bases at V and 8 bases at J, with 15 bases in the middle. CDR3 sequence: CASSGILEPGYTF. The CDR3, as DNA: TGTGCCAGTAGTGGGATACTAGAACCCGGCTACACCTTC.

With respect to this clonotype: The germline gene is not matched at one end of the junction; a read error may be the cause. The chain uses TRBV3-1 and TRBJ1-3; 8 bases are a match to TRBD1. CDR3 length equals 14 residues. Germline V gene lookup returns CDR1 LGHDT and CDR2 YNNKEL (reference sequence). In nucleotides, the CDR3 is TGTGCCAGCAGCCAACAGGGGGCTGGAAGCACCATATATTTT. The encoded protein is CASSQQGAGSTIYF.

About this clonotype: This may come from a read error, since a much larger clone is one base off. The rearrangement joins TRBV6-5 to TRBJ2-7; D is possibly TRBD1 (5 bases). CDR1 and CDR2 from the germline V gene are MNHEY and SVGAGI. CDR3 size: 14 residues. The CDR3 protein is CACSYRSQGYEQYF. The CDR3 DNA follows: TGTGCCTGCAGTTACAGGTCGCAGGGCTACGAGCAGTACTTC.

V gene TRBV19 combines with J gene TRBJ2-7, with 8 bases matching TRBD1. The CDR3 is made up of 13 amino acids. V gave up 6 bases and J gave up 2 bases; unmatched junction bases: 3. Germline V gene sequence: CDR1 LNHDA, CDR2 SQIVND (reference sequence). The DNA of the CDR3 is TGTGCCAGTAGCCGACAGGGGACCTACGAGCAGTACTTC. Amino acids: CASSRQGTYEQYF. The full variable domain, completed using reference TRBV19 and TRBJ2-7, is DGGITQSPKYLFRKEGQNVTLSCEQNLNHDAMYWYRQDPGQGLRLIYYSQIVNDFQKGDIAEGYSVSREKKESFPLTVTSAQKNPTAFYLCASSRQGTYEQYFGPGTRLTVT.

The chain couples TRBV18 to TRBJ1-1, with unresolved D. CDR3 size: 13 residues. V was cut by 0 bases and J by 0 bases, with 2 bases left in between. Germline V gene lookup returns CDR1 KGHSH and CDR2 LQKENI. The CDR3 DNA follows: TGTGCCAGCTCACCACCGGTGAACACTGAAGCTTTCTTT. Translation: CASSPPVNTEAFF.

Ten or more counts support this clonotype. The chain employs TRBV19 and TRBJ2-5, with 7 bases lining up with TRBD2. J gave up 2 bases and V 3 bases, and 3 bases lay outside the gene matches. The CDR3 is 14 amino acids. Germline lookup yields CDR1 LNHDA and CDR2 SQIVND (reference sequence). The CDR3 sequence: CASSIEGGQETQYF. The CDR3 DNA follows: TGTGCCAGTAGTATCGAGGGAGGGCAAGAGACCCAGTACTTC.

This clonotype occurred many times. This chain connects TRBV7-9 to TRBJ1-3; tentatively, D is TRBD1 (5 bases). CDR1 is SEHNR and CDR2 is FQNEAQ in the germline V gene (reference sequence). V was pared by 5 bases and J by 0 bases, with 8 bases between. The CDR3 extends over 14 amino acids. In DNA, the CDR3 is TGTGCCAGCAGCGGGACGGTCTCTGGAAACACCATATATTTT. Its translation: CASSGTVSGNTIYF.

A single count supports this clonotype. A much larger clone differs by one base, so this may be a read error. The chain carries TRBV6-4 and TRBJ1-4; tentatively, D is TRBD1 (6 bases). Germline loops: CDR1 MRHNA, CDR2 SNTAGT. This CDR3 has 18 residues. The germline V and J ends were trimmed by 6 bases and 0 bases, with 20 bases remaining between them. The CDR3: CASRHRQEPSSTNEKLFF. CDR3 nucleotides: TGTGCCAGCAGGCATCGACAGGAGCCTAGTTCAACTAATGAAAAACTGTTTTTT.

This clonotype was counted many times. The chain combines TRBV24-1 with TRBJ2-5; D perhaps matches TRBD1 (5 bases). V was clipped by 6 bases and J by 3 bases, with 16 bases between them. This CDR3 has 15 residues. The germline gives CDR1 KGHDR, CDR2 SFDVKD. The CDR3 sequence: CATSNTQGVEETQYF. Written as DNA, the CDR3 is TGTGCCACCAGTAATACACAAGGGGTCGAAGAGACCCAGTACTTC.

A note on this clonotype: A much larger clone lies one base from this, so it may be a read error. The gene calls are TRBV12-3 or TRBV12-4 and TRBJ2-7; perhaps TRBD2 as D (6 bases). There are 15 residues in the CDR3. V was clipped by 3 bases and J by 5 bases, with 17 bases between them. CDR3 loop: CASSFWGLGLNEQYF. The CDR3 bases are TGTGCCAGCAGTTTCTGGGGACTCGGATTGAACGAGCAGTACTTC.

This clonotype was seen only a few times. Since a much larger clone is just one base distant, this may be a read error. The rearrangement uses TRBV5-1 and TRBJ2-1; 10 bases line up with TRBD2. From germline, CDR1 is SGHRS and CDR2 YFSETQ. The CDR3 sequence is 16 residues long. CDR3: CACSFSSGRASNEQFF. CDR3 in DNA: TGCGCCTGCAGCTTCTCGAGCGGGAGGGCCTCCAATGAGCAGTTCTTC.